This T cell receptor (beta chain) emerged from a study of cytomegalovirus exposure and HLA in healthy donors (dated by TCRdb to between 2016 and 2019). Notes on the research overall: According to a later analysis, the roughly 120 validation repertoires were produced on the same platform as the 666 repertoires of the first cohort. The study was designed to test whether signatures of past pathogen exposure could be identified by cataloging public T cell receptors. Along with the approximately 700-subject first cohort, a separate validation cohort of over 90 different subjects was used. To predict cytomegalovirus infection status, the study combined high-throughput TCR immunosequencing, statistical association of individual TCRs with disease status, and machine learning. On the study overall, not on this receptor specifically: The validation cohort had no HLA typing available for a later analysis, so co-occurrence within that cohort was assessed over all 120 or so repertoires. Subsequent analysis determined that TCRs grouped into clusters in the first cohort also showed a tendency toward co-occurrence across the roughly 120 validation repertoires, and approximately 93% of cluster scores exceeded 0. In vitro tests confirmed that a few of the cytomegalovirus-associated TCR beta chains recognize cytomegalovirus antigens. While some public TCRs were present in many individuals, most TCR sequences turned up only very rarely across donors. The study listed 150 to 200 TCR beta chains as associated with cytomegalovirus. The classifier was reported to diagnose cytomegalovirus status with high specificity and sensitivity in both the original and validation cohorts. The authors suggested that the approach could potentially be generalized to other disease states and immunological phenotypes.

The donors were included in the validation cohort of 90 to 150 subjects, a group kept apart from the roughly 700-subject first cohort. Turning to this clone: Its recognized antigen is unknown. No base-level quality is on record; no much larger clone is a single base apart.

Library generation was performed with the immunoSEQ multiplex PCR assay. The authors' analysis ran thus. A statistical classification framework was built for diagnosing cytomegalovirus status from the catalog of TCR beta chain sequences. TCRdb stores this immuneACCESS table with in-frame sequences only. Part of the clones is absent; in the studies checked, under half of the shortfall reflects unresolved V genes, and no reason is known for the rest. V, J and clone size are taken as reported in that table, and D and trimming were inferred from the DNA itself. The sample contains more than 130,000 clones, 85% to 90% of them found a single time. The top ten constitute 7% to 9% of the sample. CDR1 and CDR2 are read off the germline V gene (reference sequence) as SEHNR and FQNEAQ. Trimming leaves V shorter by 5 bases and J shorter by 6 bases, with the junction holding 9 bases beyond the gene matches. There are 15 amino acids in the CDR3, from cysteine to phenylalanine inclusive. CDR3 DNA is the only sequence kept; it has 45 bases, read in frame from the first base.

This sequence was found in a woman younger than 30 in good health and CMV-seropositive. Sequencing input: PBMCs. This sequence uses TRBV7-9 and TRBJ1-5, with 8 central nucleotides matching TRBD1. The DNA sequence is TGTGCCAGCAGCACAGGACAGGGACGTGGTCAGCCCCAGCATTTT. Its coded protein is CASSTGQGRGQPQHF.